Sequencing of this T cell receptor beta chain was carried out in a study of T cell responses to AZD1222 COVID-19 vaccine. Profiling relied on immunoSEQ multiplex PCR, and the TCRdb table lists in-frame clones only, not all of them. The repertoire includes approximately 77,000 clones, 92% of them detected once, and 4.7% sits in the top ten. CDR3 size: 14 residues. Germline loops: CDR1 SGHDT, CDR2 YYEEEE. The V gene lost 4 bases and the J gene lost 0 bases, with 10 bases spanning the gap. In the case of this clone: The antigen remains undetermined.

Findings and limits, study-wide: Baseline antibody screening turned up just six seropositive AZD1222 recipients. CD4 TCRs linked to vaccination spanned spike, dominating at 160-218 and 743-854. Regions left unmutated in variants are reportedly the target of nearly half of spike-specific TCRs.

This specimen was peripheral blood, taken 28 days after the second AZD1222 dose. The TCR comes from an adult who received the AZD1222 COVID-19 vaccine. The rearrangement links TRBV5-6 to TRBJ2-5, with D unresolved. CDR3 loop: CASSRRLYQETQYF. CDR3 DNA: TGTGCCAGCAGCCGCCGATTGTACCAAGAGACCCAGTACTTC.